These 22 T cell receptor beta chains were sequenced from one sample in a study of CD4+ T cells in melanoma. The data were produced by immunoSEQ multiplex PCR, yet TCRdb's version contains in-frame clones alone and is incomplete. The sample holds roughly 16,000 clones; less than 85% are singletons and the top ten take approximately 12%. The sample comprised cells from a culture (not recorded whether cultured in vitro). These receptors were collected from a human donor with melanoma.

The rearrangement joins TRBV7-2 to TRBJ1-2, with TRBD1 matching over 7 bases. V lost 1 base, J lost 8 bases, and 10 bases stayed unmatched. This CDR3 has 15 residues. The germline CDR1 and CDR2 sequences are SGHTA and FQGNSA. The CDR3 nucleotides read TGTGCCAGCAGCTTAGTAGGGGCAGGGGGTGAAGGCTACACCTTC. Protein sequence: CASSLVGAGGEGYTF.

Written as DNA, the CDR3 is TGTGCCAGCAGCTGGCGGACAGGTCAAGTATTTGAGCAGTTCTTC. Amino acid sequence: CASSWRTGQVFEQFF. The rearrangement uses TRBV7-9 and TRBJ2-1, with 7 bases matching TRBD1. CDR1 is SEHNR, CDR2 FQNEAQ, per germline (reference sequence). The CDR3 loop spans 15 amino acids. V dropped 4 bases and J dropped 9; count of bases not matched to a gene: 12.

This chain connects TRBV5-1 to TRBJ1-5; D gene unclear. The CDR3 has 13 amino acids. V was pared by 7 bases and J by 3 bases, with 11 bases between. CDR1 is SGHRS, CDR2 YFSETQ, per germline. The CDR3 bases are TGCGCCAGCGCCCCGGACCCCAATCAGCCCCAGCATTTT. Protein product: CASAPDPNQPQHF.

The sample holds a few counts of this clone. The V and J genes are TRBV2 and TRBJ1-5; D is perhaps TRBD1 (6 bases). V lost 5 bases and J lost 5, with 13 bases in between. The CDR3 covers 14 residues. CDR1 and CDR2 (germline): SNHLY, FYNNEI. The CDR3 here is CASSKLRTDQPQHF. Here the CDR3 DNA reads TGTGCCAGCAGTAAACTACGGACAGATCAGCCCCAGCATTTT.

V gene TRBV7-3 combines with J gene TRBJ1-2, with TRBD1 matching over 7 bases. The germline gives CDR1 SGHTA, CDR2 FQGTGA. Unmatched junction bases numbered 20, after V lost 2 bases and J lost 2 bases. The CDR3 spans 20 residues. The CDR3 DNA is TGTGCCAGCAGCTTACACCCGACGACAGGGTACCGCAGAGACAACTATGGCTACACCTTC. Its translation is CASSLHPTTGYRRDNYGYTF. Supplemented by reference TRBV7-3 and TRBJ1-2, the full variable domain reads GAGVSQTPSNKVTEKGKYVELRCDPISGHTALYWYRQSLGQGPEFLIYFQGTGAADDSGLPNDRFFAVRPEGSVSTLKIQRTERGDSAVYLCASSLHPTTGYRRDNYGYTFGSGTRLTVV.

This clone has more than one count but fewer than ten. CDR3 residues: CASSRIRRLAGIGETQYF. The DNA for the CDR3 is TGTGCCAGTAGTAGGATACGAAGACTAGCGGGGATTGGAGAGACCCAGTACTTC. The V and J genes are TRBV19 and TRBJ2-5; 11 bases match TRBD2. The V and J ends lost 4 bases and 4 bases, in that order; junction bases with no gene match: 14. This CDR3 has 18 amino acids. CDR1 LNHDA and CDR2 SQIVND come from the germline V gene (reference sequence).

This chain connects TRBV6-1 to TRBJ1-2; D perhaps matches TRBD1 (6 bases). Germline CDR1 reads MNHNS; CDR2 reads SASEGT. The CDR3 sequence is 14 residues long. V lost 6 bases to trimming and J lost 8 bases, with 19 bases between them. In DNA form, the CDR3 reads TGTGCCAGCAGGCGTACAGGGCATCGATACGGCTACACCTTC. This sequence encodes CASRRTGHRYGYTF.

The rearrangement links TRBV5-1 to TRBJ2-1; 7 bases are shared with TRBD2. Trimming took 2 bases from V and 5 from J; bases not matched to a gene: 16. Germline CDR1 is SGHRS and CDR2 is YFSETQ. CDR3 length: 18 residues. CDR3 in DNA: TGCGCCAGCAGCTTCCCCCGGTCGGGGGGTTCGGTGAACAATGAGCAGTTCTTC. Its translation: CASSFPRSGGSVNNEQFF.

This clone was found once. V gene TRBV19 combines with J gene TRBJ2-5, with TRBD2 as a possible D gene (5 bases). Germline assignment: CDR1 LNHDA and CDR2 SQIVND (reference sequence). V was shortened by 4 bases and J by 2 bases, with 20 bases between the two germline ends. This CDR3 contains 17 residues. The CDR3 DNA is TGTGCCAGTAGTAGTGGGTTTGTTAGCGCAACTCAAGAGACCCAGTACTTC. Translating gives CASSSGFVSATQETQYF.

This CDR3 is CASSFWGADSPLHF. CDR3 coding DNA: TGTGCCAGCAGCTTTTGGGGGGCTGATTCACCCCTCCACTTT. V and J are TRBV7-9 and TRBJ1-6; tentatively, D is TRBD1 (6 bases). The V gene's germline CDR1 is SEHNR and CDR2 FQNEAQ (reference sequence). V was cut by 3 bases and J by 8 bases, with 11 bases left in between. The CDR3 is 14 residues long.

V and J are TRBV7-9 and TRBJ1-5; D might be TRBD1 (5 bases). Germline CDR1 reads SEHNR; CDR2 reads FQNEAQ (reference sequence). V shed 3 bases and J shed 5 bases, with 8 bases lying between them. This CDR3 has 13 residues. The DNA for the CDR3 is TGTGCCAGCAGCTTGCAAGGGGATCAGCCCCAGCATTTT. This sequence encodes CASSLQGDQPQHF. Supplemented by reference TRBV7-9 and TRBJ1-5, the full variable domain reads DTGVSQNPRHKITKRGQNVTFRCDPISEHNRLYWYRQTLGQGPEFLTYFQNEAQLEKSRLLSDRFSAERPKGSFSTLEIQRTEQGDSAMYLCASSLQGDQPQHFGDGTRLSIL.

This chain links TRBV19 with TRBJ1-2, with 7 bases identical to TRBD1. Trimming took 5 bases from V and 4 from J; bases not matched to a gene: 10. Germline V lookup: CDR1 LNHDA, CDR2 SQIVND (reference sequence). CDR3 size: 15 residues. The CDR3: CASSPRDSSPYGYTF. The DNA for the CDR3 is TGTGCCAGTAGTCCCAGGGACAGTTCTCCCTATGGCTACACCTTC.

This clone turned up a few times. The chain couples TRBV19 to TRBJ2-5; no definite D call. This CDR3 has 14 amino acids. In germline, CDR1 is LNHDA, CDR2 SQIVND (reference sequence). V was cut by 1 base and J by 1 base, with 7 bases left in between. CDR3 in DNA: TGTGCCAGTAGTATAGGGCCGACCCAAGAGACCCAGTACTTC. Its translation: CASSIGPTQETQYF.

The chain has TRBV7-7 and TRBJ2-5; 9 bases align to TRBD2. J was trimmed by 0 bases and V by 0 bases; bases with no gene match: 2. Germline CDR1 and CDR2: SSHAT and FNYEAQ (reference sequence). The CDR3 runs to 16 residues. CDR3 DNA sequence: TGTGCCAGCAGCTTAGCCGCGGGGGGGTACCAAGAGACCCAGTACTTC. Translation: CASSLAAGGYQETQYF.

The table lists this clone with a few counts. The J gene is TRBJ1-5, the V gene TRBV5-1; no firm D call. Trimming shortened V by 5 bases and J by 3 bases, and 15 bases separated the two germline ends. The length of the CDR3 is 15 residues. Germline V gene data show CDR1 as SGHRS and CDR2 as YFSETQ. The CDR3 sequence is CASSIGDLPNQPQHF. CDR3 sequence (DNA): TGCGCCAGCAGTATCGGGGATTTGCCCAATCAGCCCCAGCATTTT.

The sample holds a few counts of this clone. The genes are TRBV29-1 and TRBJ1-1, with 8 bases fitting TRBD1. Germline V gene lookup returns CDR1 SQVTM and CDR2 ANQGSEA. The CDR3 is 14 residues long. Trimming removed 4 bases from V and 0 bases from J; junction bases left unmatched: 4. The CDR3 spells CSVGDRQLNTEAFF. The CDR3 region has the DNA TGCAGCGTTGGGGACAGGCAGCTGAACACTGAAGCTTTCTTT.

V is TRBV19 and J is TRBJ2-7; D perhaps matches TRBD2 (6 bases). The CDR3 contains 13 residues. CDR1 and CDR2 from the germline V gene are LNHDA and SQIVND (reference sequence). V dropped 7 bases and J dropped 3 bases, with 13 bases sitting between them. The CDR3 sequence: CASNGGKGYEQYF. The CDR3 DNA follows: TGTGCCAGTAACGGGGGAAAAGGCTACGAGCAGTACTTC.

The chain couples TRBV5-1 to TRBJ1-1, with D possibly being TRBD1 (5 bases). Trimming took off 0 bases at V and 5 bases at J, with 8 bases between the two ends. Germline V gene data show CDR1 as SGHRS and CDR2 as YFSETQ. The CDR3 loop spans 13 amino acids. In nucleotides, the CDR3 is TGCGCCAGCAGCTTGGACGAGGGGACTGAAGCTTTCTTT. It translates to CASSLDEGTEAFF.

This clone was observed once. The chain uses TRBV19 and TRBJ1-5, with unresolved D. The CDR3 extends over 15 amino acids. CDR1 is LNHDA, CDR2 SQIVND, per germline (reference sequence). V lost 5 bases, J lost 2 bases, and 13 bases lay in between. CDR3: CASSPGANRNQPQHF. The CDR3 DNA reads TGTGCCAGTAGTCCAGGTGCGAATCGCAATCAGCCCCAGCATTTT.

CDR3 sequence (DNA): TGTGCCAGCAGCTTAGGTACCGGGACAGGGGAGTACGAGCAGTACTTC. Translating it yields CASSLGTGTGEYEQYF. The rearrangement links TRBV7-2 to TRBJ2-7; 10 bases agree with TRBD1. Germline assignment: CDR1 SGHTA and CDR2 FQGNSA. Trimming removed 1 base from V and 4 bases from J; junction bases left unmatched: 7. The CDR3 runs 16 residues.

CDR3 coding DNA: TGTGCTAGTGGTTTGGCCTACGAGCAGTACTTC. Its translation is CASGLAYEQYF. This chain connects TRBV12-5 to TRBJ2-7; D not resolved. Germline CDR1 and CDR2: LGHNT and FRNRAP. V lost 1 base and J 2 bases, leaving 0 bases between the germline ends. This CDR3 comprises 11 residues.

In regard to this clone: Compared with germline, one end of the junction differs, possibly owing to a read error. The chain recombines TRBV13 with TRBJ1-1, with TRBD1 matching 9 bases. Germline values: CDR1 PRHDT, CDR2 FYEKMQ (reference sequence). The CDR3 length is 15 residues. CDR3 region: CASSVGTGKHTEAFF. The CDR3 DNA reads as TGTGCCAGCAGCGTAGGGACAGGGAAACACACTGAAGCTTTCTTT.